This T cell receptor beta chain was profiled in a study of control samples from healthy donors and cancer patients. This clone was recorded a few times. This same CDR3 is encoded by further DNA sequences in the sample. The repertoire was sequenced with immunoSEQ multiplex PCR; TCRdb's copy has only in-frame clones and lacks some. The data show about 160,000 clones, over 85% seen once. The germline gives CDR1 MNHEY, CDR2 SVGAGI. V lost 3 bases and J 9 bases, leaving 7 bases between the germline ends. The CDR3 sequence is 11 residues long. V and J are TRBV6-5 and TRBJ2-3, with a possible D match to TRBD1 (5 bases). The sequenced sample consisted of blood. The sequence derives from a man aged 25-45 years in good health. CDR3 nucleotide sequence: TGTGCCAGCAGTTATAAGGGGACGCAGTATTTT. Its translation is CASSYKGTQYF.